This T cell receptor beta chain comes out of a study of Ad26.COV2.S vaccination and SARS-CoV-2 variants. Produced via immunoSEQ multiplex PCR; TCRdb's table is partial and in-frame only. This table holds roughly 680,000 clones, roughly 90% found once. About this clone itself: The antigen is not known.

Treatment described: 19 received Ad26.COV2.S at low or high dose, single or two shots; about five received placebo; per-sample allocation not given. The study sampled participants on day 63 after the first vaccine or placebo injection. Study outcomes and limitations: Among vaccine recipients, spike-specific TCR breadth exceeded that of placebo recipients.

The CDR3 has 14 residues. Trimming removed 3 bases at V and 2 bases at J, with 8 bases between. The germline CDR1 and CDR2 sequences are WSHSY and SAAADI. This clonotype originated in a person between 18 and 60 years old who received the Ad26.COV2.S COVID-19 vaccine or a placebo. The chain joins TRBV10-2 to TRBJ1-5; D is unresolved. The input for sequencing was peripheral blood, taken in a trial of Ad26.COV2.S vaccine versus placebo. CDR3 in DNA: TGCGCCAGCAGTGACGGATTCGGCAATCAGCCCCAGCATTTT. Its protein product is CASSDGFGNQPQHF.